The clone carrying this TCR beta chain was seen many times. The antigen is unknown. Follow-up blood was drawn about 14 weeks, roughly three months, after antiretroviral therapy began. No cell fractionation was done, so the repertoire covers all unsorted peripheral blood T cells. Exclusions covered tumors, febrile or AIDS-related illness, and hepatitis B or C coinfection. The sample is drawn from a study of HIV-infected patients and healthy controls. Alpha and beta constant-region primers primed reverse transcription of about 470 ng RNA. Using multiplexing indices, alpha and beta chain libraries were generated apart by chain-specific third strand synthesis. Two random hexamers, added before amplification and joined, formed each molecule's 12-nucleotide barcode. TCRdb re-called the 5' RACE reads with MiXCR, one entry per CDR3 protein. The data contain about 10,000 distinct CDR3 sequences, approximately 5.9% of them singletons.

Study-wide points: MAIT alpha-chain CDR3s were frequent in healthy controls, depleted in HIV+.

Germline CDR1 is LGHDT and CDR2 is YNNKEL (reference sequence). The CDR3 consists of 13 residues. V was trimmed by 0 bases and J by 7 bases, leaving 9 bases between them. The chain has TRBV3-1 and TRBJ1-1; D call uncertain. The specimen was blood, collected during antiretroviral therapy. The receptor's source is an adult with HIV infection. The donor label of this sample is uncertain. CDR3: CASSQEFYGEAFF. CDR3 coding DNA: TGTGCCAGCAGCCAAGAATTCTACGGTGAAGCTTTCTTT.